This T cell receptor (beta chain) appears in the sequencing data of a study of blood T cell repertoires in COVID-19. The CDR3 is 15 amino acids. V was pared by 3 bases and J by 5 bases, with 9 bases of the junction left unmatched. Germline CDR1 and CDR2: SGHRS and YFSETQ. Original processing notes: It was from reference gene primer amplification that nucleated cell counts were estimated. Repertoires were generated with immunoSEQ multiplex PCR, while TCRdb's copy carries only in-frame clones and drops some. From that table come the V and J calls and clone size; the DNA was used to work out D and trimming. The sample contains 20,000 to 25,000 clones, approximately 90% of which appear only once. This clone was detected a few times.

The V call is TRBV5-1, the J call TRBJ2-5, with TRBD2 matching over 8 bases. Sample: peripheral blood. The TCR was taken from a human donor with active COVID-19. The donor label of this sample is uncertain. The chain's CDR3 is CASSSELAAGETQYF. The CDR3 DNA follows: TGCGCCAGCAGCTCGGAACTAGCGGCGGGGGAGACCCAGTACTTC.